This T cell receptor beta chain was documented in a study of CD8 T cells in ankylosing spondylitis. TCRdb independently ran MiXCR on the 5' RACE reads; one entry per CDR3 protein. The sample lists 100,000 to 150,000 distinct CDR3 sequences, 12% to 15% occurring once. This CDR3 comprises 12 residues. Trimming pared 7 bases from V and 9 bases from J, leaving 13 bases between. The germline V gene has CDR1 MDHEN and CDR2 SYDVKM. This clonotype was seen only a few times. The V and J genes are TRBV28 and TRBJ2-1; D gene unclear. The TCR comes from a female donor with ankylosing spondylitis or in good health (not recorded which). Sequencing was carried out using blood, either unsorted or a sorted T cell fraction (not recorded which). CDR3 protein: CASKSRWGEQFF. The CDR3 DNA is TGTGCCAGCAAATCTCGATGGGGTGAGCAGTTCTTC.